This T cell receptor beta chain originates from a study of CXCR3 chemokines and chemotherapy response in bladder cancer. TCRdb re-derived calls from the PCR reads in MiXCR, one entry per CDR3 protein. The table includes about 8,900 distinct CDR3 sequences, under 30% detected once. By frequency in the sample, this clonotype is medium-sized. The CDR3 totals 13 residues. CDR1 MNHEY and CDR2 SMNVEV come from the germline V gene (reference sequence). Trimming removed 6 bases from V and 1 base from J, with 9 bases in between. Sample acquisition took place from a patient whose treatment included neoadjuvant chemotherapy. The genes are TRBV27 and TRBJ1-2; tentative D call: TRBD1 (5 bases). This receptor was taken from a human donor with bladder cancer that did not respond to neoadjuvant chemotherapy. CDR3 nucleotides: TGTGCCAGCAGCCCAGGGCTTAACTATGGCTACACCTTC. It codes for CASSPGLNYGYTF.